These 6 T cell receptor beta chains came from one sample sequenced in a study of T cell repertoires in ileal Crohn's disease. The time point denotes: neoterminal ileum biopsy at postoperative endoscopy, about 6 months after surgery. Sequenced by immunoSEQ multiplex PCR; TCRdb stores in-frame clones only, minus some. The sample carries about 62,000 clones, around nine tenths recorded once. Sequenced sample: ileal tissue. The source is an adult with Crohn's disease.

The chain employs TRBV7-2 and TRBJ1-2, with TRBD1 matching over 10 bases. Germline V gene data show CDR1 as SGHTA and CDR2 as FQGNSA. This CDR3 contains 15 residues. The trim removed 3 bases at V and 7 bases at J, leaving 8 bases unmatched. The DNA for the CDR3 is TGTGCCAGCAGCTTTACGGGACAGGGGATAAGTGGCTACACCTTC. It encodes CASSFTGQGISGYTF.

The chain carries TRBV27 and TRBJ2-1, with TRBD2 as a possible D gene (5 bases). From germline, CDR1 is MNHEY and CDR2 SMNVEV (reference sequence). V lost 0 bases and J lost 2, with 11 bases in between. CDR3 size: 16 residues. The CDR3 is CASSLSDGEPYNEQFF. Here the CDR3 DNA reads TGTGCCAGCAGTTTATCGGACGGGGAGCCCTACAATGAGCAGTTCTTC.

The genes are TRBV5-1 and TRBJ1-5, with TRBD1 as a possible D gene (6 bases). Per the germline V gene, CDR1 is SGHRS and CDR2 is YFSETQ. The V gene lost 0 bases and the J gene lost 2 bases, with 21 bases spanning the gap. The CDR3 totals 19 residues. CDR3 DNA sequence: TGCGCCAGCAGCTTGGTTGACAGGAGGAAGGGTTTAGGCAATCAGCCCCAGCATTTT. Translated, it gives CASSLVDRRKGLGNQPQHF.

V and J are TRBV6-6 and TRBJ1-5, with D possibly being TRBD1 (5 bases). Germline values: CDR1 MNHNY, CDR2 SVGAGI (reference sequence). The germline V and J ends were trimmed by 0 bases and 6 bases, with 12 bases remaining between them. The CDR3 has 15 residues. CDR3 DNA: TGTGCCAGCAGTTACTCCGGGCAGGGTGGTCAGCCCCAGCATTTT. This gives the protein CASSYSGQGGQPQHF.

The CDR3 region is CASSDRGAYYEQYF. The CDR3 DNA sequence: TGTGCCAGCAGTGATAGGGGCGCTTACTACGAGCAGTACTTC. The chain is built from TRBV2 and TRBJ2-7; maybe TRBD1 (5 bases). The CDR3 consists of 14 residues. Trimming stripped 3 bases from V and 3 bases from J, with 12 bases between. Germline V gene data show CDR1 as SNHLY and CDR2 as FYNNEI.

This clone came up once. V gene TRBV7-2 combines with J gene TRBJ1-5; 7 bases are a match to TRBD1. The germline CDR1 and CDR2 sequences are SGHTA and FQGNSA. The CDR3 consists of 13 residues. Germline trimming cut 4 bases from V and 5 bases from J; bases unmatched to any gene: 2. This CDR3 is CASSYQGDQPQHF. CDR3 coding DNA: TGTGCCAGCAGCTACCAGGGGGATCAGCCCCAGCATTTT.